The 16 T cell receptor beta chains reported below all come from one sample, sequenced in a study of cytomegalovirus exposure and HLA in healthy donors (dated by TCRdb to about 2017). The library was obtained by the immunoSEQ multiplex PCR assay. The multiplex PCR relied on a mix of 60 forward primers for TCR Vbeta segments and 13 reverse primers for TCR Jbeta segments. Held by TCRdb, this immuneACCESS table contains in-frame sequences only and omits some clones. Under half of the omission traces to an unresolved V gene where checked; the cause of the rest is unknown. Counted in this sample were roughly 110,000 clones; less than 80% of them appeared once. The ten largest clones take up roughly 3.4% of the sample. Sequences were obtained from PBMCs. The receptors here all came from a man between 60 and 70 years old in good health and CMV-seronegative.

The rearrangement links TRBV28 to TRBJ1-1; D remains unclear. This CDR3 spans 13 amino acids. V was cut by 2 bases and J by 6 bases, with 10 bases left in between. Looked up from germline, CDR1 is MDHEN and CDR2 is SYDVKM. The CDR3 DNA is TGTGCCAGCAGTTTAGGAGGCGGGTCTGAAGCTTTCTTT. This codes for CASSLGGGSEAFF.

Details on this clone: The sample carries other DNA sequences with the same CDR3. The chain couples TRBV4-3 to TRBJ1-1, with 8 bases matching TRBD1. Per the germline V gene, CDR1 is LGHNA and CDR2 is YSLEER. The CDR3 covers 14 residues. Trimming at V came to 2 bases and at J to 1 base, leaving 0 bases not matched to a gene. CDR3 region: CASSQTGGNTEAFF. CDR3 coding DNA: TGCGCCAGCAGCCAAACAGGGGGGAACACTGAAGCTTTCTTT.

The V call is TRBV7-3, the J call TRBJ2-7, with D possibly being TRBD1 (5 bases). The V and J ends lost 0 bases and 6 bases respectively, with 12 bases between them. The CDR3 is made up of 14 amino acids. CDR1 SGHTA and CDR2 FQGTGA come from the germline V gene. The CDR3 nucleotides are TGTGCCAGCAGCTTAACCGGGCAGGGTGGCGAGCAGTACTTC. Its translation: CASSLTGQGGEQYF.

V is TRBV2 and J is TRBJ1-1; maybe TRBD1 (5 bases). The CDR3 spans 14 residues. V was shortened by 11 bases and J by 0 bases, with 16 bases between the two germline ends. The germline CDR1 and CDR2 sequences are SNHLY and FYNNEI. This CDR3 is CAGGEEHMNTEAFF. In DNA form, the CDR3 reads TGTGCCGGGGGGGAAGAACACATGAACACTGAAGCTTTCTTT. Supplemented by reference TRBV2 and TRBJ1-1, the full variable domain reads EPEVTQTPSHQVTQMGQEVILRCVPISNHLYFYWYRQILGQKVEFLVSFYNNEISEKSEIFDDQFSVERPDGSNFTLKIRSTKLEDSAMYFCAGGEEHMNTEAFFGQGTRLTVV.

The rearrangement uses TRBV4-3 and TRBJ2-1; 14 bases are shared with TRBD2. The germline gives CDR1 LGHNA, CDR2 YSLEER. Trimming took 4 bases from V and 8 from J; bases not matched to a gene: 16. This CDR3 comprises 19 residues. The DNA of the CDR3 is TGCGCCAGCAGCCCCCGCCTCCAGACCGGGACTAGCGGGGGATATGAGCAGTTCTTC. Translating it yields CASSPRLQTGTSGGYEQFF.

V is TRBV29-1 and J is TRBJ2-5; 9 positions match TRBD1. Germline CDR1 is SQVTM and CDR2 is ANQGSEA. Losses at the gene ends were 4 bases for V and 4 bases for J; bases not matched to a gene: 13. The CDR3 loop spans 16 amino acids. CDR3 in amino acids: CSVGTGVWKIGETQYF. In DNA, the CDR3 is TGCAGCGTTGGGACAGGGGTCTGGAAGATAGGAGAGACCCAGTACTTC.

This clone was seen a handful of times. The chain links TRBV6-1 to TRBJ1-6, with 8 bases that match TRBD1. The CDR3 is made up of 15 amino acids. The J segment lost 9 bases and the V segment lost 6 bases, leaving 10 bases of the junction unmatched. The germline CDR1 and CDR2 sequences are MNHNS and SASEGT. CDR3 sequence: CASSDQGQEFSPLHF. The CDR3 DNA reads as TGTGCCAGCAGCGATCAGGGACAGGAGTTTTCACCCCTCCACTTT.

The V gene is TRBV18, the J gene TRBJ2-3, with unresolved D. V dropped 2 bases and J dropped 0 bases, with 12 bases sitting between them. Germline V CDR1 and CDR2: KGHSH, LQKENI. CDR3 length equals 16 residues. The CDR3: CASSPNPTTSTDTQYF. In DNA form, the CDR3 reads TGTGCCAGCTCACCAAACCCGACGACTAGCACAGATACGCAGTATTTT.

This clone was counted only a few times. This chain links TRBV2 with TRBJ2-7; 9 nucleotides line up with TRBD2. The CDR3 has 12 amino acids. Trimming took 2 bases from V and 10 from J; bases not matched to a gene: 3. CDR1 and CDR2 from the germline V gene are SNHLY and FYNNEI. CDR3 nucleotides: TGTGCCAGCAGTGAACTAGCGGGGTACCAGTACGTC. Protein product: CASSELAGYQYV.

The gene calls are TRBV7-3 and TRBJ2-7, with TRBD2 matching over 7 bases. The CDR3 extends over 15 amino acids. Germline lookup yields CDR1 SGHTA and CDR2 FQGTGA. Trimming at V came to 0 bases and at J to 2 bases, leaving 4 bases not matched to a gene. The CDR3 reads CASSLTPGGPYEQYF. CDR3 coding DNA: TGTGCCAGCAGCTTAACACCGGGAGGTCCCTACGAGCAGTACTTC.

V and J are TRBV5-1 and TRBJ2-3; possibly TRBD2 for D (5 bases). The CDR3 consists of 13 residues. V was shortened by 7 bases and J by 0 bases, with 9 bases between the two germline ends. In germline, CDR1 is SGHRS, CDR2 YFSETQ. The CDR3 sequence: CASGSGSTDTQYF. For the CDR3, the DNA is TGCGCCAGCGGCTCGGGAAGCACAGATACGCAGTATTTT.

V gene TRBV5-1 combines with J gene TRBJ2-5; 9 nucleotides line up with TRBD2. V lost 2 bases to trimming and J lost 5 bases; unmatched junction nucleotides: 19. The CDR3 consists of 19 residues. Germline loops: CDR1 SGHRS, CDR2 YFSETQ. The CDR3 spells CASSLKSVVGAGGHETQYF. The CDR3, as DNA: TGCGCCAGCAGCTTAAAGTCGGTGGTGGGAGCGGGGGGACATGAGACCCAGTACTTC.

The genes are TRBV7-9 and TRBJ2-7; D is possibly TRBD2 (5 bases). CDR3 length: 12 amino acids. CDR1 is SEHNR, CDR2 FQNEAQ, per germline (reference sequence). V lost 5 bases to trimming and J lost 5 bases, with 10 bases between them. The CDR3 loop is CASSLTRDEQYF. CDR3 coding DNA: TGTGCCAGCAGCCTCACGAGGGACGAGCAGTACTTC.

This chain joins TRBV21-1 and TRBJ2-3; the D call of TRBD1 is as the table states it, not checked on the DNA. TRBV21-1 is a listed pseudogene. The CDR3 consists of 18 residues. CDR3 region: CASSKKTVWALATDTQYF. The CDR3 nucleotides are TGTGCCAGCAGCAAAAAAACAGTATGGGCGTTGGCCACAGATACGCAGTATTTT.

This clone was seen a single time. The chain has TRBV18 and TRBJ2-3; 12 positions match TRBD2. The CDR3 covers 16 residues. With V trimmed by 5 bases and J by 2 bases, 5 bases remained unmatched. From germline, CDR1 is KGHSH and CDR2 LQKENI. This CDR3 is CASSAGTSGYTDTQYF. The DNA of the CDR3 is TGTGCCAGCTCAGCAGGGACTAGCGGGTACACAGATACGCAGTATTTT.

The V and J genes are TRBV5-1 and TRBJ1-6; D is unresolved. Deletions cut 0 bases from V and 6 bases from J, with 13 bases between. Per germline, CDR1 SGHRS and CDR2 YFSETQ. The CDR3 runs 16 residues. The CDR3 DNA reads TGCGCCAGCAGCTTGGAAGGGAGGACGTTTAATTCACCCCTCCACTTT. Translation gives CASSLEGRTFNSPLHF.